The source of this TCR beta chain is a study of Tregs in tolerant kidney transplant recipients. General study results and limits: Tregs expanded with activated donor B cells seemed most donor-specific.

Clones were read by immunoSEQ multiplex PCR, and TCRdb kept only the in-frame ones, dropping some. Of about 64,000 clones in the sample, roughly 86% were seen once. Related graft donors supplied nonmyeloablative bone marrow transplants, and mixed chimerism was transient. On this clone: Its antigen remains unknown.

Germline V gene data show CDR1 as SGHTA and CDR2 as FQGNSA. The CDR3 length is 14 residues. The J segment lost 6 bases and the V segment lost 7 bases, leaving 11 bases of the junction unmatched. The material sequenced was CD4+ T cells from blood (PBMCs), taken 6 months after the transplant. The gene calls are TRBV7-2 and TRBJ2-5; 7 nucleotides match TRBD2. This TCR was sampled from a human patient who received a combined kidney and bone marrow transplant. Some T cells may be transferred from the graft donor. The CDR3 loop is CASTFSRGGKTQYF. The CDR3 DNA reads as TGTGCCAGCACCTTCAGTCGCGGGGGAAAGACCCAGTACTTC.